The source of this T cell receptor beta chain is a study of blood T cell repertoires in COVID-19. Across the study: COVID-19 samples collected from the United States, Italy and Spain covered acute and convalescent phases.

Germline V lookup: CDR1 LGHDT, CDR2 YNNKEL (reference sequence). Trimming stripped 5 bases from V and 4 bases from J, with 15 bases between. The CDR3 is made up of 15 amino acids. Measured with immunoSEQ multiplex PCR; TCRdb has only the in-frame clones, and not every one. This sample carries 200,000 to 300,000 clones, over 90% of them seen once, and the ten largest clones take around 0.9%. The V gene is TRBV3-1 (or the pseudogene TRBV3-2), the J gene TRBJ1-3, with D possibly TRBD1 on 6 matching bases. The receptor comes from a young man with COVID-19, enrolled during active disease. Sample: peripheral blood. CDR3 DNA sequence: TGTGCCAGCAGCGCGACCGGGACATACGGAAACACCATATATTTT. Translated: CASSATGTYGNTIYF.